This paragraph covers one T cell receptor beta chain sequence. What it binds is not known. The sample belongs to a study of T cell responses to AZD1222 COVID-19 vaccine. The CDR3 is 15 residues long. From germline, CDR1 is SGDLS and CDR2 YYNGEE. The ends lost 3 bases at V and 4 bases at J; junction bases unmatched: 9. The table came from immunoSEQ multiplex PCR; TCRdb's copy has only in-frame clones and leaves some out. Seen here are around 69,000 clones, 84% observed once, and the top ten hold around 7.5%. Whole-study results and caveats: Unmutated variant regions are reportedly the target of nearly half of TCRs that are spike-specific. Researchers report vaccine-associated CD4 TCRs spanning spike, with dominance at 160-218 and 743-854. Donors skewed white British and female; clonal diversity was possibly underestimated. Among those given AZD1222, only five or six were seropositive at baseline.

The chain recombines TRBV9 with TRBJ2-7, with TRBD1 identical over 8 bases. This material consisted of peripheral blood, taken on day 0 of AZD1222 vaccination. This receptor was identified in an adult in good health. CDR3 coding DNA: TGTGCCAGCAGCGGACCTGACAGGGGACAATACGAGCAGTACTTC. Protein product: CASSGPDRGQYEQYF.